Presented here are 28 T cell receptor beta chains from one specimen sequenced in a study of brain T cells in children with intractable seizures. Using immunoSEQ multiplex PCR, the repertoire was profiled, and TCRdb retains in-frame clones only, with some absent. The table includes under 150,000 clones, 90% to 95% detected once. This specimen was peripheral blood, taken at surgery. The receptors originated from a boy in the first two years of life with hemimegalencephaly and intractable seizures.

The chain uses TRBV27 and TRBJ2-7, with no clear D. CDR3 length: 14 amino acids. Trimming removed 3 bases at V and 2 bases at J, with 11 bases between. Germline V gene sequence: CDR1 MNHEY, CDR2 SMNVEV (reference sequence). The CDR3: CASSFLSGAYEQYF. CDR3 coding DNA: TGTGCCAGCAGTTTTCTTTCCGGAGCCTACGAGCAGTACTTC.

The chain employs TRBV9 and TRBJ1-1, with 8 bases identical to TRBD1. Germline V gives CDR1 SGDLS, CDR2 YYNGEE. The CDR3 runs 15 residues. Trimming removed 3 bases from V and 5 bases from J; junction bases left unmatched: 9. The CDR3 DNA reads TGTGCCAGCAGCGCCGGACAGGGTGGTAGAACTGAAGCTTTCTTT. It specifies CASSAGQGGRTEAFF.

The V call is TRBV20-1, the J call TRBJ1-2; 7 positions match TRBD1. The CDR3 is 17 residues long. From germline, CDR1 is DFQATT and CDR2 SNEGSKA (reference sequence). Trimming cost V 3 bases and J 0 bases; bases outside gene matches: 13. CDR3 loop: CSASPQGSRLANYGYTF. DNA of the CDR3: TGCAGTGCTAGTCCACAGGGGTCGCGACTAGCTAACTATGGCTACACCTTC.

The V and J genes are TRBV27 and TRBJ2-3, with D unclear. The germline gives CDR1 MNHEY, CDR2 SMNVEV (reference sequence). The ends were cut back, 8 bases at V and 0 bases at J, with 9 bases in the middle. The CDR3 runs 13 residues. For the CDR3, the DNA is TGTGCCAGCGGTAGGCGGAGCACAGATACGCAGTATTTT. It codes for CASGRRSTDTQYF.

The chain is built from TRBV5-1 and TRBJ2-5, with D perhaps TRBD1 (5 bases). Per the germline V gene, CDR1 is SGHRS and CDR2 is YFSETQ. V lost 4 bases and J 7 bases, leaving 14 bases between the germline ends. The CDR3 is 13 amino acids. CDR3 nucleotide sequence: TGCGCCAGCAGCGGGCAGGAAGGGGTGACCCAGTACTTC. Encoded protein: CASSGQEGVTQYF.

The chain has TRBV7-9 and TRBJ1-2, with 7 bases identical to TRBD1. Germline V gene sequence: CDR1 SEHNR, CDR2 FQNEAQ (reference sequence). V lost 3 bases, J lost 7 bases, and 8 bases stayed unmatched. This CDR3 is built from 14 residues. The DNA for the CDR3 is TGTGCCAGCAGCTTTCGGGACAGTCCAGGTGGCTACACCTTC. Protein product: CASSFRDSPGGYTF.

The rearrangement uses TRBV10-3 and TRBJ2-2, with 11 bases lining up with TRBD2. There are 15 residues in the CDR3. The trim removed 5 bases at V and 9 bases at J, leaving 8 bases unmatched. The V gene's germline CDR1 is ENHRY and CDR2 SYGVKD. The CDR3 DNA reads as TGTGCCATCAGTTCCGGGACTAGCGGTCGTCGGGAGCTGTTTTTT. This translates into CAISSGTSGRRELFF.

The V gene is TRBV27, the J gene TRBJ1-2; TRBD1 might be the D (5 bases). There are 14 residues in the CDR3. V lost 5 bases to trimming and J lost 8 bases, with 18 bases between them. Germline values: CDR1 MNHEY, CDR2 SMNVEV (reference sequence). The CDR3 here is CASSPTGLPGGYTF. The CDR3 DNA is TGTGCCAGCAGTCCTACAGGTTTGCCCGGGGGCTACACCTTC.

The V call is TRBV19, the J call TRBJ1-3, with 9 bases aligning to TRBD1. The trim removed 2 bases at V and 9 bases at J, leaving 5 bases unmatched. CDR1 LNHDA and CDR2 SQIVND come from the germline V gene (reference sequence). This CDR3 has 14 residues. CDR3 coding DNA: TGTGCCAGTAGTATACCCGGGACAGGGACCACCATATATTTT. Amino acid sequence: CASSIPGTGTTIYF.

The V call is TRBV19, the J call TRBJ2-1; 11 bases line up with TRBD2. Germline-derived CDR1 and CDR2 are LNHDA and SQIVND (reference sequence). With V trimmed by 4 bases and J by 8 bases, 1 base remained unmatched. The CDR3 has 13 amino acids. The CDR3 bases are TGTGCCAGTAGTAAACTAGCGGGGGATGAGCAGTTCTTC. This encodes CASSKLAGDEQFF.

The genes are TRBV19 and TRBJ2-7, with 9 bases lining up with TRBD2. V shed 5 bases, J shed 3 bases, and the junction held 5 bases outside the gene matches. The V gene's germline CDR1 is LNHDA and CDR2 SQIVND (reference sequence). CDR3 length: 14 residues. CDR3 residues: CASSWLAGNYEQYF. The CDR3 nucleotides are TGTGCCAGTAGTTGGCTAGCGGGAAACTACGAGCAGTACTTC.

The chain combines TRBV11-3 with TRBJ2-2; tentatively, D is TRBD1 (5 bases). Looked up from germline, CDR1 is SGHNT and CDR2 is YENEEA. This CDR3 is built from 15 residues. V was trimmed by 3 bases and J by 3 bases, leaving 11 bases between them. This CDR3 is CASSFDSSDTGELFF. As DNA, the CDR3 is TGTGCCAGCAGCTTTGACAGCAGCGACACCGGGGAGCTGTTTTTT.

This clone has only one observation. V and J are TRBV11-2 and TRBJ2-7, with TRBD1 matching over 7 bases. The CDR3 is made up of 13 amino acids. CDR1 is SGHAT, CDR2 FQNNGV, per germline. Germline trimming cut 5 bases from V and 0 bases from J; bases unmatched to any gene: 1. CDR3 residues: CASSHRGSYEQYF. The DNA for the CDR3 is TGTGCCAGCAGCCACAGGGGCTCCTACGAGCAGTACTTC.

This chain joins TRBV3-1 (or the pseudogene TRBV3-2) and TRBJ2-5; 8 bases line up with TRBD2. The CDR3 totals 18 residues. V shed 4 bases and J 5 bases; nucleotides not matched to a gene: 18. The germline V gene has CDR1 LGHDT and CDR2 YNNKEL (reference sequence). CDR3: CASSRRVWSGSYGETQYF. Written as DNA, the CDR3 is TGTGCCAGCAGCCGTCGTGTTTGGAGCGGGAGTTATGGGGAGACCCAGTACTTC.

This rearrangement joins TRBV11-3 to TRBJ2-6; no clear D. Germline assignment: CDR1 SGHNT and CDR2 YENEEA. V lost 1 base, J lost 0 bases, and 10 bases lay in between. The length of the CDR3 is 17 residues. For the CDR3, the DNA is TGTGCCAGCAGCTTAGTATCGAGTCTCTCTGGGGCCAACGTCCTGACTTTC. Translated, it gives CASSLVSSLSGANVLTF.

Comment on this clone: The junction departs from the called germline gene at one end, perhaps through a read error. The rearrangement uses TRBV4-3 and TRBJ2-7, with TRBD2 identical over 10 bases. The CDR3 is 14 amino acids. Germline CDR1 and CDR2: LGHNA and YSLEER. The CDR3 here is CASSPGLANYAQYF. The CDR3 DNA sequence: TGCGCCAGCAGCCCGGGACTAGCGAACTACGCGCAGTACTTC.

The V call is TRBV10-3, the J call TRBJ1-4; TRBD1 aligns across 7 bases. The CDR3 is 15 amino acids. Germline CDR1 reads ENHRY; CDR2 reads SYGVKD. V gave up 6 bases and J gave up 7 bases; unmatched junction bases: 11. CDR3 nucleotides: TGTGCCATCAGCCCGGGACAGTGGAGGGGTGAAAAACTGTTTTTT. Its protein product is CAISPGQWRGEKLFF.

This chain connects TRBV11-2 to TRBJ2-7; 15 nucleotides line up with TRBD2. The germline CDR1 and CDR2 sequences are SGHAT and FQNNGV. The CDR3 is made up of 16 amino acids. V dropped 1 base and J dropped 7; count of bases not matched to a gene: 5. CDR3 nucleotides: TGTGCCAGCAGCTTAGTTTCCGGACTAGCGGGAGGGGAGCAGTACTTC. Translating gives CASSLVSGLAGGEQYF.

V gene TRBV11-2 combines with J gene TRBJ1-6; D unresolved. Deletions cut 2 bases from V and 0 bases from J, with 8 bases between. Germline V lookup: CDR1 SGHAT, CDR2 FQNNGV. This CDR3 is 16 amino acids long. The chain's CDR3 is CASSLSPSSYNSPLHF. CDR3 nucleotide sequence: TGTGCCAGCAGCTTAAGTCCGAGCTCCTATAATTCACCCCTCCACTTT.

The rearrangement joins TRBV6-2 or TRBV6-3 to TRBJ2-3; 9 nucleotides agree with TRBD1. There are 14 residues in the CDR3. V lost 8 bases, J lost 4 bases, and 7 bases stayed unmatched. Germline V CDR1 and CDR2: MNHEY, SVGEGT. CDR3 bases: TGTGCCAGCCGCCGGGACAGGGCTGCAGATACGCAGTATTTT. Its translation: CASRRDRAADTQYF.

The gene calls are TRBV5-1 and TRBJ2-1; 7 nucleotides line up with TRBD2. Germline V gene lookup returns CDR1 SGHRS and CDR2 YFSETQ. The CDR3 is made up of 14 amino acids. Trimming at V came to 1 base and at J to 4 bases, leaving 2 bases not matched to a gene. The CDR3 protein is CASSLTSVYNEQFF. The CDR3 nucleotides are TGCGCCAGCAGCTTGACTAGCGTTTACAATGAGCAGTTCTTC. Full variable domain (rest looked up from reference TRBV5-1 and TRBJ2-1): KAGVTQTPRYLIKTRGQQVTLSCSPISGHRSVSWYQQTPGQGLQFLFEYFSETQRNKGNFPGRFSGRQFSNSRSEMNVSTLELGDSALYLCASSLTSVYNEQFFGPGTRLTVL.

The sample holds one count of this clone. The genes are TRBV27 and TRBJ2-3; D unresolved. V was shortened by 1 base and J by 0 bases, with 11 bases between the two germline ends. Germline CDR1 MNHEY, CDR2 SMNVEV (reference sequence). This CDR3 contains 16 residues. The CDR3: CASSLYSSFSTDTQYF. The CDR3 coding sequence is TGTGCCAGCAGTTTATACTCCTCTTTTAGCACAGATACGCAGTATTTT.

The chain uses TRBV6-5 and TRBJ1-1, with 7 bases aligning to TRBD1. V lost 2 bases to trimming and J lost 3 bases; unmatched junction nucleotides: 6. CDR1 is MNHEY and CDR2 is SVGAGI in the germline V gene. The CDR3 runs to 15 residues. The CDR3 loop is CASSYLGRGDTEAFF. The CDR3 region has the DNA TGTGCCAGCAGTTACCTTGGCAGGGGGGACACTGAAGCTTTCTTT.

The chain carries TRBV5-6 and TRBJ2-1, with D uncertain. From germline, CDR1 is SGHDT and CDR2 YYEEEE. Trimming took 1 base from V and 10 from J, leaving 21 bases between them. This CDR3 has 16 residues. CDR3 amino acids: CASSLLGGSGVREQFF. In nucleotides, the CDR3 is TGTGCCAGCAGCTTGTTGGGCGGATCGGGTGTGCGCGAGCAGTTCTTC.

In this sample, this clone turned up once. The chain recombines TRBV19 with TRBJ2-7; D uncertain. This CDR3 is built from 12 residues. Germline V gene lookup returns CDR1 LNHDA and CDR2 SQIVND (reference sequence). With 7 bases removed from V and 0 bases from J, the gap between germline ends came to 7 bases. The CDR3 protein is CASISDSYEQYF. The CDR3 nucleotides read TGTGCCAGTATTTCAGACTCCTACGAGCAGTACTTC.

This clone appeared a single time. The chain employs TRBV28 and TRBJ1-6; D unclear. Trimming stripped 5 bases from V and 11 bases from J, with 10 bases between. This CDR3 comprises 12 residues. Germline V lookup: CDR1 MDHEN, CDR2 SYDVKM. Here the CDR3 reads CASSTATTPLHF. The CDR3 DNA reads TGTGCCAGCAGTACAGCCACTACACCCCTCCACTTT.

This clone occurred once. The DNA for the CDR3 is TGTGCCAGCAGTTACACAGACACCCTCTATAATTCACCCCTCCACTTT. This codes for CASSYTDTLYNSPLHF. This chain connects TRBV6-5 to TRBJ1-6; no clear D gene. The ends were cut back, 2 bases at V and 3 bases at J, with 11 bases in the middle. Per the germline V gene, CDR1 is MNHEY and CDR2 is SVGAGI. The CDR3 spans 16 residues.

This clone was recorded only once. Here the CDR3 DNA reads TGCGCCAGCAGCCCGGGAGGGACTAGCGGCTTCCAAGAGACCCAGTACTTC. Protein: CASSPGGTSGFQETQYF. The rearrangement links TRBV5-1 to TRBJ2-5; TRBD2 matches 11 bases. The CDR3 length is 17 residues. Losses at the gene ends were 4 bases for V and 1 base for J; bases not matched to a gene: 9. Germline V gene lookup returns CDR1 SGHRS and CDR2 YFSETQ.